Each of the 10 T cell receptor beta chains below was sequenced from the same sample in a study of immune evolution from preneoplasia to lung adenocarcinoma (dated by TCRdb to 2020 to 2022). The library was prepared using the immunoSEQ multiplex PCR assay. Drawn from immuneACCESS, this table holds only the in-frame rearrangements with V and J called that TCRdb kept. Clones are partly lost; checked studies trace under half to an unresolved V gene and leave the rest unexplained. The sample table lists some 4,200 clones, around 81% of them with a count of one. Together, the top ten hold under 7% of the sample. What was sequenced was FFPE adjacent normal lung tissue. The receptors stem from a person aged 65 to 79 with lung adenocarcinoma.

This rearrangement joins TRBV5-1 to TRBJ2-7; D not certain. Trimming took off 0 bases at V and 3 bases at J, with 13 bases between the two ends. The CDR3 totals 15 residues. The germline CDR1 and CDR2 sequences are SGHRS and YFSETQ. As DNA, the CDR3 is TGCGCCAGCAGCTTGGAAGGTAAACCTGTCTACGAGCAGTACTTC. This translates into CASSLEGKPVYEQYF.

The V gene is TRBV6-6, the J gene TRBJ1-1; D not certain. V was clipped by 4 bases and J by 1 base, with 4 bases between them. CDR3 size: 12 residues. Germline values: CDR1 MNHNY, CDR2 SVGAGI (reference sequence). Here the CDR3 reads CASSSGNTEAFF. CDR3 DNA sequence: TGTGCCAGCAGTTCTGGGAACACTGAAGCTTTCTTT.

This chain links TRBV9 with TRBJ2-5; D unclear. Germline CDR1 is SGDLS and CDR2 is YYNGEE. Trimming took off 0 bases at V and 4 bases at J, with 13 bases between the two ends. The CDR3 is 15 residues long. As DNA, the CDR3 is TGTGCCAGCAGCGTAGCCCCGGGCCCTGTAGAGACCCAGTACTTC. Residues: CASSVAPGPVETQYF.

V is TRBV28 and J is TRBJ1-2, with 9 bases fitting TRBD1. Germline CDR1 reads MDHEN; CDR2 reads SYDVKM. The CDR3 totals 13 residues. V trimming: 5 bases; J trimming: 7 bases; junction bases outside the gene matches: 5. CDR3 loop: CASSRGQGSGYTF. The CDR3 region has the DNA TGTGCCAGCAGTCGGGGACAGGGTTCTGGCTACACCTTC.

V is TRBV28 and J is TRBJ1-2; D gene ambiguous. V was clipped by 1 base and J by 3 bases, with 6 bases between them. The CDR3 spans 13 residues. Germline assignment: CDR1 MDHEN and CDR2 SYDVKM. The CDR3 DNA reads TGTGCCAGCAGTTTATACGGGGACTATGGCTACACCTTC. Translated, it gives CASSLYGDYGYTF.

The V and J genes are TRBV5-1 and TRBJ2-3; perhaps TRBD1 as D (5 bases). V was pared by 0 bases and J by 6 bases, with 14 bases between. The CDR3 totals 15 residues. Germline-derived CDR1 and CDR2 are SGHRS and YFSETQ. The CDR3: CASSLGQPSWDTQYF. Here the CDR3 DNA reads TGCGCCAGCAGCTTGGGACAGCCCTCTTGGGATACGCAGTATTTT. The full variable domain, completed using reference TRBV5-1 and TRBJ2-3, is KAGVTQTPRYLIKTRGQQVTLSCSPISGHRSVSWYQQTPGQGLQFLFEYFSETQRNKGNFPGRFSGRQFSNSRSEMNVSTLELGDSALYLCASSLGQPSWDTQYFGPGTRLTVL.

The gene calls are TRBV7-6 and TRBJ2-7; D is perhaps TRBD1 (6 bases). The germline V gene encodes CDR1 SGHVS and CDR2 FNYEAQ. The CDR3 totals 15 residues. V was clipped by 0 bases and J by 2 bases, with 11 bases between them. CDR3 coding DNA: TGTGCCAGCAGCTTAGCGGTGGGACATACCTACGAGCAGTACTTC. Protein sequence: CASSLAVGHTYEQYF.

The chain combines TRBV28 with TRBJ1-1; no clear D gene. The CDR3 covers 15 residues. Per the germline V gene, CDR1 is MDHEN and CDR2 is SYDVKM. Trimming pared 3 bases from V and 4 bases from J, leaving 15 bases between. The CDR3 bases are TGTGCCAGCAGTTTTTATGTGCGGGGTGGCACTGAAGCTTTCTTT. It specifies CASSFYVRGGTEAFF.

V usage is TRBV13 and J usage is TRBJ1-3, with a weak D call TRBD1 (5 bases). Trimming stripped 9 bases from V and 2 bases from J, with 14 bases between. CDR3 length: 14 residues. Germline assignment: CDR1 PRHDT and CDR2 FYEKMQ (reference sequence). The CDR3 sequence is CASGGKRTGNTIYF. The CDR3 coding sequence is TGTGCCAGTGGGGGGAAACGCACTGGAAACACCATATATTTT.

This chain connects TRBV28 to TRBJ2-4; tentative D call: TRBD1 (5 bases). Germline CDR1 MDHEN, CDR2 SYDVKM. This CDR3 is built from 14 residues. V lost 2 bases to trimming and J lost 0 bases, with 5 bases between them. CDR3 sequence reads: CASSLRGAKNIQYF. DNA for the CDR3: TGTGCCAGCAGTTTAAGGGGAGCCAAAAACATTCAGTACTTC.